This entry lists 3 T cell receptor beta chains sequenced from one sample in a study of OX40 agonist ivuxolimab in advanced cancers. TCRdb keeps only in-frame clones here, not all; method: immunoSEQ multiplex PCR. The table includes 69,000 or so clones, 85% detected once. Sequenced here: CD4+ or CD8+ T cells sorted from blood, sampled in a trial of the OX40 agonist ivuxolimab. Receptors originate from an adult with an advanced solid tumor such as melanoma, head and neck, liver or kidney cancer.

The J gene is TRBJ1-1, the V gene TRBV11-3, with no clear D. Trimming pared 1 base from V and 2 bases from J, leaving 14 bases between. The CDR3 consists of 16 residues. Germline V gene lookup returns CDR1 SGHNT and CDR2 YENEEA. CDR3 sequence: CASSLGYTRPNTEAFF. DNA for the CDR3: TGTGCCAGCAGCTTAGGATACACTAGGCCCAACACTGAAGCTTTCTTT.

This clone was seen only once. The CDR3 nucleotides are TGTGCCACCAAAGGGACGGTTGACTATGGCTACACCTTC. Encoded protein: CATKGTVDYGYTF. The V and J genes are TRBV10-3 and TRBJ1-2; D perhaps matches TRBD1 (5 bases). V lost 10 bases, J lost 3 bases, and 15 bases lay in between. The length of the CDR3 is 13 residues. Germline CDR1 reads ENHRY; CDR2 reads SYGVKD.

The V call is TRBV27, the J call TRBJ1-1; TRBD1 matches 9 bases. The CDR3 loop spans 14 amino acids. V was clipped by 5 bases and J by 4 bases; unmatched bases: 5. Germline lookup yields CDR1 MNHEY and CDR2 SMNVEV (reference sequence). The CDR3 coding sequence is TGTGCCAGCAGTACCAACAGGGGGCTCACTGAAGCTTTCTTT. It specifies CASSTNRGLTEAFF.